The rows below give T cell receptor beta chains drawn from one sample of a study of response to subunit inactivated influenza vaccine. MiXCR, applied by TCRdb to the RT-PCR reads, yields one record per CDR3 protein. The data hold about 520,000 distinct CDR3 sequences, with 6.5% to 8% observed a single time. Sequenced here: PBMCs from blood, sampled less than 30 months after vaccination. These receptors were obtained from a man aged 50 to 69 who received an inactivated influenza vaccine. CDR3s include the opening cysteine and the closing phenylalanine or tryptophan. D genes are given only for firm matches. The listing skips clone size in some rows; elsewhere it reads once, few, many or a size class.

cdr3_nt,cdr3_aa,v_call,j_call,d_call,clone_size
TGTGCCAGCAGTCAGATTGGAGGATTTCAACAGCCCCAGCATTTT,CASSQIGGFQQPQHF,TRBV12-3/TRBV12-4,TRBJ1-5,-,few
TGTGCCATCAGTGAATCAGGGGTACTTGAAAAACTGTTTTTT,CAISESGVLEKLFF,TRBV10-3,TRBJ1-4,-,many
TGTGCCAGCAGTTACTACTACCTACAGGGTCCAAAGACCCAGTACTTC,CASSYYYLQGPKTQYF,TRBV6-5,TRBJ2-5,-,-
TGTGCCAGCAGCTTTCGGACAGGGGTCCTGGGTGGTGCGCAGTATTTT,CASSFRTGVLGGAQYF,TRBV12-3/TRBV12-4,TRBJ2-3,TRBD1,many
TGTGCCAGCAGTCAACCGGGACTAGCGGGAGGGCCCAATGAGCAGTTCTTC,CASSQPGLAGGPNEQFF,TRBV6-1,TRBJ2-1,TRBD2,few
TGCGCCAGCAGCCAAGAAAAAGCGGGGGCGCTATCCGGGGAGCTGTTTTTT,CASSQEKAGALSGELFF,TRBV4-3,TRBJ2-2,TRBD2,few
TGTGCCAGCAGTTGGACAGGGGTTGGTGAGACCCAGTACTTC,CASSWTGVGETQYF,TRBV28,TRBJ2-5,TRBD1,few
TGTGCCAGCAGTTTATCCGGGGGTGATGACACTGAAGCTTTCTTT,CASSLSGGDDTEAFF,TRBV28,TRBJ1-1,-,few
TGCGCCAGCAGCTTGGGCGGGGGGCGTCACAATGAGCAGTTCTTC,CASSLGGGRHNEQFF,TRBV5-1,TRBJ2-1,TRBD2,few
TGTGCCAGCAGTGCTCCGACGGGGGCTCGTCAAGAGACCCAGTACTTC,CASSAPTGARQETQYF,TRBV7-9,TRBJ2-5,-,few
TGCAGCGTTCGGGACAGGGAAGCCTTATGCTCTGGAAACACCATATATTTT,CSVRDREALCSGNTIYF,TRBV29-1,TRBJ1-3,TRBD1,many
TGTGCCAGCAGCCCGGACCCCACAGATACGCAGTATTTT,CASSPDPTDTQYF,TRBV7-6,TRBJ2-3,-,few
TGTGCCAGCATGCCCGACGCGAGGGGCAGCATGAACACTGAAGCTTTCTTT,CASMPDARGSMNTEAFF,TRBV6-1,TRBJ1-1,-,many
TGCAGTGCGTCCTCTGCGGGGAGATACAATGAGCAGTTCTTC,CSASSAGRYNEQFF,TRBV20-1,TRBJ2-1,-,many
TGTGCCAGCAGTGCACTCTCAGGGACTAGCGGGAGAGACAATGAGCAGTTCTTC,CASSALSGTSGRDNEQFF,TRBV28,TRBJ2-1,TRBD2,-
TGCAGTGCCCGTGGCGGGAGCTCCTCTGGGGCCAACGTCCTGACTTTC,CSARGGSSSGANVLTF,TRBV20-1,TRBJ2-6,TRBD2,-
TGTGCCAGCAGCCAAGTAGGGCTAGCGGGGAACCAAGAGACCCAGTACTTC,CASSQVGLAGNQETQYF,TRBV4-2,TRBJ2-5,TRBD2,few
TGTGCCAGCAGTTCACGCCTCAGCTCCTACAATGAGCAGTTCTTC,CASSSRLSSYNEQFF,TRBV28,TRBJ2-1,-,many
TGTGCCAGCAGCTTGGATCGAGTATCTAGCAATCAGCCCCAGCATTTT,CASSLDRVSSNQPQHF,TRBV5-5,TRBJ1-5,-,few
TGCAGTGCCGACTCAGGAGGGATGAACACTGAAGCTTTCTTT,CSADSGGMNTEAFF,TRBV20-1,TRBJ1-1,-,-
TGTGCCAGCAGTGTCGACAGGGGGCGTTATCCCACTGAAGCTTTCTTT,CASSVDRGRYPTEAFF,TRBV25-1,TRBJ1-1,TRBD1,many
TGTGCCACCAGCAGAACAGGGGGCATGGGGGAAAAACTGTTTTTT,CATSRTGGMGEKLFF,TRBV15,TRBJ1-4,TRBD1,-
TGTGCCAGCAGTTTATCTGGGGTCGGCTACAATGAGCAGTTCTTC,CASSLSGVGYNEQFF,TRBV27,TRBJ2-1,-,-
TGTGCCAGCATCCCCCAGGGCCTACCTGGGGCCAACGTCCTGACTTTC,CASIPQGLPGANVLTF,TRBV2,TRBJ2-6,-,-
TGTGCCAGCAGCCTAAGCCCGGGTACAGAGACCCAGTACTTC,CASSLSPGTETQYF,TRBV7-3,TRBJ2-5,-,many
TGTGCCTGGAGCCTTGGACAGGAACATCAGCCCCAGCATTTT,CAWSLGQEHQPQHF,TRBV30,TRBJ1-5,TRBD1,-
TGCAGCGTTCATGGTGGAGAGGGCCTGAGCACTGAAGCTTTCTTT,CSVHGGEGLSTEAFF,TRBV29-1,TRBJ1-1,-,many
TGTGCCAGCAGTTTTTGGACAGCATACGAGCAGTACTTC,CASSFWTAYEQYF,TRBV28,TRBJ2-7,-,-
TGCAGTGCTAGAGTACCAGTGTACTACAATGAGCAGTTCTTC,CSARVPVYYNEQFF,TRBV20-1,TRBJ2-1,-,-
TGCGCCAGCAGCCCAGAGGAGAGCGGGAGGCTCTACGAGCAGTACTTC,CASSPEESGRLYEQYF,TRBV4-3,TRBJ2-7,TRBD2,few
TGCAGTGCTCCCAGACAGGGCAATCAGCCCCAGCATTTT,CSAPRQGNQPQHF,TRBV20-1,TRBJ1-5,-,-
TGTGCCAGCAGTTTTAGGATGAACACTGAAGCTTTCTTT,CASSFRMNTEAFF,TRBV12-3/TRBV12-4,TRBJ1-1,-,many